This T cell receptor beta chain was recorded in a study of blood T cell repertoires in COVID-19 (dated by TCRdb to about 2020). Some background on the complete study: The collaborator samples originated in the United States, Italy and Spain and spanned the acute and convalescent phases of COVID-19. Nearly every sample came with metadata listing a de-identified subject ID, COVID-19 status, age in years and sex. Subjects who had been exposed to COVID-19, were actively infected with it, or had recovered from it provided the deeply sampled blood TCRbeta repertoires that made up the dataset. Samples were obtained from the ongoing ImmuneRACE study (first 160 participants) and from some 1,300 subjects provided by 6 global collaborators. Where available, HLA class I and class II types were obtained from metadata supplied by the sample provider rather than from assay-based typing. The material from the prospective study consisted of cDNA or gDNA derived from T cells, B-cell-depleted T cells, or PBMCs. A freely available public database, intended as a resource for researchers studying the immune response to SARS-CoV-2, is where the repertoires were released. Here is what the overall study found, with its caveats: The amount of clinical and demographic metadata varied by source and participant and was provided uncurated.

Collaborating institutions collected whole blood in K2EDTA tubes following their own protocols. For TCRbeta analysis, collaborators shipped samples as frozen whole blood, isolated PBMCs, or DNA extracted from either of those sample types. Including cysteine and phenylalanine, the CDR3 has 13 amino acids. CDR3 DNA only is kept here, 39 bases in frame from base 1. Relative to germline, V is 6 bases shorter and J is 7 bases shorter, with 13 bases between their ends. Taken from the germline V gene, the CDR1 and CDR2 loops are SNHLY and FYNNEI. TCRbeta CDR3 regions were amplified from genomic DNA by means of the immunoSEQ Assay, a bias-controlled multiplex PCR. From the authors' description of their analysis: The number of nucleated cells in each sample was estimated by amplification of reference gene primers within the assay. To quantify the absolute abundance of each unique TCRbeta CDR3 rearrangement, sequence reads were collapsed and filtered. For each sample, productive Simpson clonality was calculated as the square root of Simpson's diversity index across productive rearrangements. TCRdb mirrors the immuneACCESS table, restricted to in-frame sequences. Some clones are absent from its copies; in checked studies, under half trace to an unresolved V gene, and the reason for the others is unknown. That table is the source of V, J and clone size, and D and trimming were worked out from the DNA. The sample profile shows roughly 14,000 clones; about 85% of them were found once. The ten largest clonotypes hold less than 20% of the sample.

Comment on this clone: The clone's antigen remains unknown. No qualities accompany the bases; no much larger clone lies one base away.

Recombination joined TRBV2 with TRBJ1-3, with no confidently assigned D gene. The sample taken for sequencing was peripheral blood. This clonotype was obtained from a human donor in a cohort sampled during active COVID-19. This receptor has the CDR3 CASRNTLRNTIYF. DNA sequence: TGTGCCAGCAGGAACACGTTGCGGAACACCATATATTTT.